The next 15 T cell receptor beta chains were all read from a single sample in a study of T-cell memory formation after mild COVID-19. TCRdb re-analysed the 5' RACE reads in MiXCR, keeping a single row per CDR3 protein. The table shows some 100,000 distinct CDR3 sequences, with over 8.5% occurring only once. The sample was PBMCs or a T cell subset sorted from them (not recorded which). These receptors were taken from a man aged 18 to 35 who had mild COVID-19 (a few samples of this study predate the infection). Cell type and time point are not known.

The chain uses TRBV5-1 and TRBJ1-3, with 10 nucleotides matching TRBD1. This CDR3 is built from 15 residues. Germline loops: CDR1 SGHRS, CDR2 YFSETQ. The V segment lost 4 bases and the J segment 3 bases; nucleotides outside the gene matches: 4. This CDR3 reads CASSLDRGFGNTIYF. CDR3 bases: TGCGCCAGCAGCCTGGACAGGGGGTTTGGAAACACCATATATTTT.

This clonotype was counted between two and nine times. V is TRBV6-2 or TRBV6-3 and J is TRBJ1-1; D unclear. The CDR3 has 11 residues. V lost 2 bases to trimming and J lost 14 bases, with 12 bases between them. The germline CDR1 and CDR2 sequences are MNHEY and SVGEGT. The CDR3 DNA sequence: TGTGCCAGCAGTTACGCCGCCCGGGTGTTCTTT. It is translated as CASSYAARVFF.

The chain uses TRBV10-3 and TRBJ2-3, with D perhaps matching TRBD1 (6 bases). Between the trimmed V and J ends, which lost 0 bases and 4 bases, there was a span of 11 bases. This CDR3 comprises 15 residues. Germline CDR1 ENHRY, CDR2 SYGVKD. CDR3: CAISESIGGPDTQYF. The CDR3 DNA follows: TGTGCCATCAGTGAGTCGATTGGGGGCCCAGATACGCAGTATTTT.

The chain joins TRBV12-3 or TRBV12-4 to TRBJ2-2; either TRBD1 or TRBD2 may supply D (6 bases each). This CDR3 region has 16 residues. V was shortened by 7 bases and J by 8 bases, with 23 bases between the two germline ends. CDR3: CASTLRWIGGTGELFF. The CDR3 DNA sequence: TGTGCCAGCACCCTCCGATGGATAGGGGGGACAGGGGAGCTGTTTTTT.

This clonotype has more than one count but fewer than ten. In nucleotides, the CDR3 is TGTGCCAGCAGCTTAAGATCTAGCACAGATACGCAGTATTTT. This gives the protein CASSLRSSTDTQYF. The chain combines TRBV7-6 with TRBJ2-3; D unresolved. The germline CDR1 and CDR2 sequences are SGHVS and FNYEAQ. This CDR3 is built from 14 residues. Trimming took 2 bases from V and 0 from J, leaving 6 bases between them.

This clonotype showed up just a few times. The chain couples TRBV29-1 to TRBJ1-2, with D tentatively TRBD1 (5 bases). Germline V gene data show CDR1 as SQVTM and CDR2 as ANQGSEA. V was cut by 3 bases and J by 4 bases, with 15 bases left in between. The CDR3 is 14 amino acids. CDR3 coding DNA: TGCAGCGTTGACCGATTACAGGCGAGCTATGGCTACACCTTC. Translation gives CSVDRLQASYGYTF.

DNA for the CDR3: TGTGCCAGCAGTTCAAGCCAATTGAACAGGGTACGGGTTGAAGCTTTCTTT. It codes for CASSSSQLNRVRVEAFF. The rearrangement uses TRBV27 and TRBJ1-1; perhaps TRBD1 as D (6 bases). V shed 4 bases and J shed 7 bases, with 25 bases lying between them. In germline, CDR1 is MNHEY, CDR2 SMNVEV (reference sequence). The CDR3 has 17 amino acids.

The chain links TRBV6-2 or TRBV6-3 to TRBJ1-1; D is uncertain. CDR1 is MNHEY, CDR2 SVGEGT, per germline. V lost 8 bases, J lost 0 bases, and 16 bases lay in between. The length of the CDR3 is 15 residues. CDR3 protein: CASATFSTMNTEAFF. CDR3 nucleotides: TGTGCCAGCGCCACCTTCTCCACAATGAACACTGAAGCTTTCTTT.

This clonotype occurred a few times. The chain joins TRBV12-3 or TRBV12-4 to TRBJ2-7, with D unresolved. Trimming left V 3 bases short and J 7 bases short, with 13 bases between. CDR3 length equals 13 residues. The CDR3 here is CASSFSPVGEQYF. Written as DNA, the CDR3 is TGTGCCAGCAGTTTTTCCCCGGTAGGAGAGCAGTACTTC.

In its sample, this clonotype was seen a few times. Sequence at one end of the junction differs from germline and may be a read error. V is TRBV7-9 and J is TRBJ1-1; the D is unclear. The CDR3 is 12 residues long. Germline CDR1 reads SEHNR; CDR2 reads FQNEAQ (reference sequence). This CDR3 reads CASSNQNPEAFF. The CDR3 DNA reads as TGTGCCAGCAGCAATCAGAACCCTGAAGCTTTCTTT.

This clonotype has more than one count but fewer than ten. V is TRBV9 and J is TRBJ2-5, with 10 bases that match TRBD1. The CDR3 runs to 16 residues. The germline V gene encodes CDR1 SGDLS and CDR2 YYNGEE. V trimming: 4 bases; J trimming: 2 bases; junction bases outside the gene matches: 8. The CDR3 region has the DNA TGTGCCAGCAGCCCAGCATGGGGACAGGGGCAAGAGACCCAGTACTTC. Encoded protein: CASSPAWGQGQETQYF.

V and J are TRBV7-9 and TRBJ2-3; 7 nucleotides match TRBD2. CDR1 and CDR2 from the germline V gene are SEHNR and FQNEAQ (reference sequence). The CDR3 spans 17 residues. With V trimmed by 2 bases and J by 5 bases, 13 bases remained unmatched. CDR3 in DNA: TGTGCCAGCAGCTTACCCCCCGGGCAAGCGGGGCTAGATACGCAGTATTTT. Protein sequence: CASSLPPGQAGLDTQYF.

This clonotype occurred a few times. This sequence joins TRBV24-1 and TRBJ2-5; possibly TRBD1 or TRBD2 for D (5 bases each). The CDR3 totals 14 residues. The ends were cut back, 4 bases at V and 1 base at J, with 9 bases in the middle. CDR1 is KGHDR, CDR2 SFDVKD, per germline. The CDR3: CATSEGPFQETQYF. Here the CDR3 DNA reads TGTGCCACCAGTGAGGGACCGTTCCAAGAGACCCAGTACTTC.

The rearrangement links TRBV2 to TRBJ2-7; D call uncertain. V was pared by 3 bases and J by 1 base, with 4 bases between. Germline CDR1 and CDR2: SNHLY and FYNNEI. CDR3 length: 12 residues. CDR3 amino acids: CASSDRSYEQYV. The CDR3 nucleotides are TGTGCCAGCAGTGACAGGTCCTACGAGCAGTACGTC.

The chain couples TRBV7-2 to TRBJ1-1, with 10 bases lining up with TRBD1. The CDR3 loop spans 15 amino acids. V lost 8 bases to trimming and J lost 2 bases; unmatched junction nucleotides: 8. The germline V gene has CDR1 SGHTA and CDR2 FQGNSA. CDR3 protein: CASAFGQGVNTEAFF. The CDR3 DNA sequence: TGTGCCAGCGCCTTTGGACAGGGGGTAAACACTGAAGCTTTCTTT.